These 30 T cell receptor beta chains share one sample of origin, sequenced in a study of patients and donors after allogeneic stem cell transplantation. TCRdb ran MiXCR on the RT-PCR reads and lists one entry per CDR3 protein. The data contain some 230,000 distinct CDR3 sequences, around 14% of them singletons. The material sequenced was blood, either unsorted or a sorted T cell fraction (not recorded which). These receptors all come from a human donor who was either an allogeneic HSCT recipient or a stem cell or donor lymphocyte infusion donor (not recorded which). It is not recorded whose cells these are; they may come from a transplant donor.

This clonotype was recorded many times. The rearrangement uses TRBV29-1 and TRBJ1-1, with D perhaps matching TRBD1 (6 bases). CDR1 is SQVTM, CDR2 ANQGSEA, per germline. The CDR3 totals 14 residues. Trimming shortened V by 6 bases and J by 1 base, and 15 bases separated the two germline ends. For the CDR3, the DNA is TGCAGCGTGAAGAGGGGACACCAGAACACTGAAGCTTTCTTT. Translated, it gives CSVKRGHQNTEAFF.

The sample holds a few counts of this clonotype. This chain links TRBV5-8 with TRBJ1-5; D is ambiguous. Trimming shortened V by 0 bases and J by 3 bases, and 13 bases separated the two germline ends. CDR3 length equals 16 residues. Germline V gene lookup returns CDR1 SGHTS and CDR2 YDEGEE. The CDR3 coding sequence is TGTGCCAGCAGCTTGGACAGTGGGAGTTACAATCAGCCCCAGCATTTT. Amino acids: CASSLDSGSYNQPQHF.

The J gene is TRBJ1-1, the V gene TRBV20-1; 9 bases align to TRBD1. The junction had 16 bases not matched to a gene; V was cut back by 1 base and J by 1 base. The CDR3 sequence is 19 residues long. The germline gives CDR1 DFQATT, CDR2 SNEGSKA (reference sequence). In nucleotides, the CDR3 is TGCAGTGCTAGAGGAGTGGGGACAGGGAGTTTTAAGGAGAACACTGAAGCTTTCTTT. It encodes CSARGVGTGSFKENTEAFF.

The rearrangement uses TRBV5-1 and TRBJ1-1; 7 bases align to TRBD1. Germline CDR1 is SGHRS and CDR2 is YFSETQ. The CDR3 length is 14 residues. V shed 3 bases, J shed 3 bases, and the junction held 5 bases outside the gene matches. The CDR3 region has the DNA TGCGCCAGCAGCTATCAAACAGGGGACACTGAAGCTTTCTTT. Translating it yields CASSYQTGDTEAFF.

This clonotype was recorded a few times. V gene TRBV4-3 combines with J gene TRBJ1-5, with 9 bases aligning to TRBD1. Per the germline V gene, CDR1 is LGHNA and CDR2 is YSLEER. The CDR3 covers 15 residues. Germline trimming cut 3 bases from V and 7 bases from J; bases unmatched to any gene: 7. This chain's CDR3 is CASSQTGGGGQPQHF. The CDR3, as DNA: TGCGCCAGCAGCCAGACAGGGGGTGGAGGACAGCCCCAGCATTTT.

This clonotype was seen ten or more times. CDR3 amino acids: CASSFFAGKSGELFF. The DNA of the CDR3 is TGTGCCAGCAGTTTCTTCGCAGGGAAATCCGGGGAGCTGTTTTTT. This chain joins TRBV12-3 or TRBV12-4 and TRBJ2-2, with D possibly TRBD1 on 5 matching bases. V gave up 3 bases and J gave up 6 bases, with 14 bases separating them. The CDR3 has 15 amino acids.

This clonotype has ten or more counts. The CDR3 loop reads CAWKSGYEQYF. CDR3 DNA sequence: TGTGCCTGGAAAAGCGGCTACGAGCAGTACTTC. The chain joins TRBV30 to TRBJ2-7, with D possibly matching TRBD2 (5 bases). The germline CDR1 and CDR2 sequences are GTSNPN and SVGIG (reference sequence). Trimming shortened V by 4 bases and J by 3 bases, and 7 bases separated the two germline ends. This CDR3 contains 11 residues.

CDR3 sequence: CASSYDRGGGRAQYF. For the CDR3, the DNA is TGTGCCAGCAGTTACGACCGGGGGGGAGGGAGGGCCCAGTACTTC. V is TRBV6-5 and J is TRBJ2-5; 8 bases are a match to TRBD2. This CDR3 has 15 residues. V shed 2 bases and J 9 bases; nucleotides not matched to a gene: 11. CDR1 is MNHEY and CDR2 is SVGAGI in the germline V gene.

The V gene is TRBV12-3 or TRBV12-4, the J gene TRBJ1-4, with 9 bases matching TRBD1. CDR3 length: 14 amino acids. J gave up 10 bases and V 5 bases, and 8 bases lay outside the gene matches. The CDR3 DNA reads TGTGCCAGCAGTACCGACAGGGGGGGCGGAAAACTGTTTTTT. As protein: CASSTDRGGGKLFF.

In this sample, this clonotype turned up once. The rearrangement joins TRBV7-3 to TRBJ2-2, with D perhaps matching TRBD1 or TRBD2 (8 bases each). V lost 5 bases and J lost 6, with 25 bases in between. The CDR3 loop spans 18 amino acids. The germline V gene encodes CDR1 SGHTA and CDR2 FQGTGA. The CDR3 region has the DNA TGTGCCAGCAGCCGAGGACTAGCAGGGGGCCCGGGATCCGGGGAGCTGTTTTTT. It codes for CASSRGLAGGPGSGELFF.

The chain carries TRBV9 and TRBJ1-4; TRBD1 aligns across 9 bases. The length of the CDR3 is 15 residues. CDR1 is SGDLS, CDR2 YYNGEE, per germline. The V and J ends lost 1 base and 6 bases, in that order; junction bases with no gene match: 4. Written as DNA, the CDR3 is TGTGCCAGCAGCGTATCGGGGACAGGGTATGAAAAACTGTTTTTT. It encodes CASSVSGTGYEKLFF. Using reference TRBV9 and TRBJ1-4 for the parts outside the CDR3, the full variable domain is DSGVTQTPKHLITATGQRVTLRCSPRSGDLSVYWYQQSLDQGLQFLIQYYNGEERAKGNILERFSAQQFPDLHSELNLSSLELGDSALYFCASSVSGTGYEKLFFGSGTQLSVL.

The chain couples TRBV30 to TRBJ1-1, with D unresolved. Per the germline V gene, CDR1 is GTSNPN and CDR2 is SVGIG (reference sequence). V was trimmed by 1 base and J by 2 bases, leaving 14 bases between them. There are 15 residues in the CDR3. CDR3 region: CAWSEVVWVNTEAFF. CDR3 nucleotides: TGTGCCTGGAGTGAGGTCGTTTGGGTAAACACTGAAGCTTTCTTT.

There are a few counts of this clonotype. CDR3 in amino acids: CASSPRTGLAGWGNTQYF. CDR3 nucleotide sequence: TGTGCCAGCAGCCCCCGCACGGGACTAGCGGGGTGGGGGAATACGCAGTATTTT. The chain recombines TRBV7-6 with TRBJ2-3; 13 bases match TRBD2. Germline assignment: CDR1 SGHVS and CDR2 FNYEAQ. V lost 5 bases and J lost 7; bases outside the gene matches: 15. This CDR3 contains 18 residues.

This clonotype was counted many times. The gene calls are TRBV12-3 or TRBV12-4 and TRBJ2-2; D is unresolved. This CDR3 spans 14 amino acids. Trimming took 3 bases from V and 1 from J, leaving 6 bases between them. In DNA, the CDR3 is TGTGCCAGCAGTTTCTTTTTGAACACCGGGGAGCTGTTTTTT. Its protein is CASSFFLNTGELFF.

This clonotype was seen at least ten times. This sequence joins TRBV18 and TRBJ2-5; 8 bases are a match to TRBD2. V gave up 8 bases and J gave up 5 bases; unmatched junction bases: 7. The CDR3 consists of 13 residues. Germline assignment: CDR1 KGHSH and CDR2 LQKENI. Here the CDR3 DNA reads TGTGCCAGCAGCCCCGGGAGGGCGGAGACCCAGTACTTC. This codes for CASSPGRAETQYF.

The V and J genes are TRBV12-1 and TRBJ2-2. TRBV12-1 is a pseudogene locus. The CDR3 contains 13 residues. CDR3 sequence: CASSSRIAGELFF. DNA for the CDR3: TGTGCCAGCAGCTCCCGAATTGCCGGGGAGCTGTTTTTT.

The V gene is TRBV4-3, the J gene TRBJ1-2; 9 bases align to TRBD1. CDR3 length: 14 residues. The germline gives CDR1 LGHNA, CDR2 YSLEER. The V and J ends lost 4 bases and 11 bases, in that order; junction bases with no gene match: 11. CDR3 protein: CASSRRPGQGVYTF. The CDR3 DNA is TGCGCCAGCAGCCGAAGACCGGGACAGGGAGTTTACACCTTC.

This clonotype appeared many times. The chain recombines TRBV5-1 with TRBJ2-1; D might be TRBD1 (6 bases). Germline V lookup: CDR1 SGHRS, CDR2 YFSETQ. V lost 2 bases and J lost 7, with 10 bases in between. The CDR3 has 13 residues. The DNA for the CDR3 is TGCGCCAGCAGCTTACAGGGAAGAAATGAGCAGTTCTTC. It codes for CASSLQGRNEQFF.

This clonotype was seen at least ten times. The chain couples TRBV27 to TRBJ2-3, with 11 bases matching TRBD2. V shed 2 bases, J shed 3 bases, and the junction held 1 base outside the gene matches. Germline CDR1 is MNHEY and CDR2 is SMNVEV (reference sequence). This CDR3 contains 15 residues. Written as DNA, the CDR3 is TGTGCCAGCAGTTTAACTAGCGGGAGTACAGATACGCAGTATTTT. It specifies CASSLTSGSTDTQYF.

There are a few counts of this clonotype. It may be a read error: a sequence one base away is much more abundant. The chain combines TRBV3-1 with TRBJ2-5; no clear D. CDR1 and CDR2 from the germline V gene are LGHDT and YNNKEL (reference sequence). Trimming cost V 1 base and J 5 bases, with 5 bases left between them. This CDR3 is built from 12 residues. CDR3 sequence reads: CASSQGAETQYF. The CDR3 DNA is TGTGCCAGCAGCCAAGGGGCGGAGACCCAGTACTTC.

On this clonotype: This clone may be a read error of a much larger clone one base away. This chain links TRBV9 with TRBJ1-2; a possible D gene is TRBD1 (5 bases). CDR1 and CDR2 (germline): SGDLS, YYNGEE. With 4 bases removed from V and 5 bases from J, the gap between germline ends came to 18 bases. The CDR3 covers 15 residues. CDR3 DNA sequence: TGTGCCAGCAGCCCGAGGGGCACTCGGAGGTATGGCTACACCTTC. Translating it yields CASSPRGTRRYGYTF.

This rearrangement joins TRBV6-2 or TRBV6-3 to TRBJ1-1; perhaps TRBD1 as D (5 bases). The V end lost 7 bases, the J end lost 5 bases, and 8 bases lay between the germline ends. Per germline, CDR1 MNHEY and CDR2 SVGEGT. This CDR3 region has 11 residues. CDR3 nucleotide sequence: TGTGCCAGCACCCAGGGTACTGAAGCTTTCTTT. This translates into CASTQGTEAFF.

This clonotype was observed a few times. The chain carries TRBV24-1 and TRBJ1-5; D is unclear. In germline, CDR1 is KGHDR, CDR2 SFDVKD. The length of the CDR3 is 13 residues. With 2 bases removed from V and 9 bases from J, the gap between germline ends came to 10 bases. CDR3 loop: CATSDSPARPQHF. In DNA form, the CDR3 reads TGTGCCACCAGTGATTCCCCGGCTCGGCCCCAGCATTTT.

This clonotype was found a few times. The chain links TRBV4-3 to TRBJ2-2, with D hard to call. Germline V gives CDR1 LGHNA, CDR2 YSLEER. The V and J ends lost 0 bases and 7 bases respectively, with 12 bases between them. This CDR3 comprises 15 residues. DNA for the CDR3: TGCGCCAGCAGCCAAGATCATTTTGGTGGCGGGGAGCTGTTTTTT. Protein sequence: CASSQDHFGGGELFF.

V gene TRBV5-1 combines with J gene TRBJ1-1; D perhaps matches TRBD1 (5 bases). This CDR3 has 16 residues. From germline, CDR1 is SGHRS and CDR2 YFSETQ. The ends were cut back, 0 bases at V and 2 bases at J, with 14 bases in the middle. The CDR3 sequence: CASSLAPGLLNTEAFF. The CDR3 DNA sequence: TGCGCCAGCAGCTTGGCCCCGGGACTCCTTAACACTGAAGCTTTCTTT.

Many counts were recorded for this clonotype. The V gene is TRBV12-3 or TRBV12-4, the J gene TRBJ1-5, with 8 bases identical to TRBD1. The V segment lost 0 bases and the J segment 8 bases; nucleotides outside the gene matches: 6. The CDR3 is made up of 15 amino acids. CDR3 sequence reads: CASSLANRGRKPQHF. CDR3 nucleotide sequence: TGTGCCAGCAGTTTAGCGAACAGGGGGAGGAAGCCCCAGCATTTT.

In its sample, this clonotype was seen a few times. The chain recombines TRBV7-6 with TRBJ1-1; TRBD1 might be the D (5 bases). CDR1 is SGHVS, CDR2 FNYEAQ, per germline. The V and J ends lost 1 base and 4 bases respectively, with 10 bases between them. The CDR3 totals 14 residues. The CDR3 nucleotides are TGTGCCAGCAGCTTAGGCTCAGGGAGCACTGAAGCTTTCTTT. This sequence encodes CASSLGSGSTEAFF.

The chain links TRBV20-1 to TRBJ1-5; tentative D call: TRBD1 (5 bases). Germline CDR1 and CDR2: DFQATT and SNEGSKA (reference sequence). The CDR3 spans 13 residues. V lost 4 bases, J lost 4 bases, and 11 bases lay in between. The CDR3 spells CSAIDSSNQPQHF. CDR3 nucleotide sequence: TGCAGTGCTATTGACAGTTCGAATCAGCCCCAGCATTTT.

The V call is TRBV29-1, the J call TRBJ2-7; 8 bases align to TRBD1. Germline trimming cut 4 bases from V and 6 bases from J; bases unmatched to any gene: 11. CDR3 length: 14 residues. CDR1 is SQVTM and CDR2 is ANQGSEA in the germline V gene. The DNA for the CDR3 is TGCAGCGTTGTTATTGTGGCAGGGGGCCTCGAGCAGTACTTC. This sequence encodes CSVVIVAGGLEQYF.

The V gene is TRBV9, the J gene TRBJ2-3, with D possibly TRBD2 on 6 matching bases. The CDR3 sequence is 14 residues long. CDR1 is SGDLS, CDR2 YYNGEE, per germline. Trimming cost V 3 bases and J 1 base, with 9 bases left between them. CDR3 sequence reads: CASSALAGTDTQYF. The CDR3 DNA reads TGTGCCAGCAGCGCGTTAGCGGGCACAGATACGCAGTATTTT.